These T cell receptor beta chains were read from a single sample in a study of early T cells in non-severe SARS-CoV-2 infection. From the 5' RACE reads, TCRdb called clonotypes with MiXCR, one entry per CDR3 protein. The sample includes about 90,000 distinct CDR3 sequences, 14% of them seen just once. Material for sequencing was whole blood. The receptors shown here come from an adult who was a healthcare worker with PCR-confirmed SARS-CoV-2 infection or an uninfected control (not recorded which). The CDR3 runs from the conserved cysteine through the conserved F or W. Fields, in order: V gene, CDR3 length, D gene, J gene, clone size, CDR3 DNA, CDR3 protein. A D gene is named only where the DNA matches it firmly. Clone size is shown for a subset of rows, as once, few, many or a class of expanded clone.

TRBV29-1	13	NA	TRBJ2-7	few	TGCAGCGTTTGGCAGGGAGTCACCTACGAGCAGTACTTC	CSVWQGVTYEQYF
TRBV29-1	13	NA	TRBJ2-7	NA	TGCAGCGCTGGGGGTAATCAAGGCTACGAGCAGTACTTC	CSAGGNQGYEQYF
TRBV5-1	13	NA	TRBJ2-7	few	TGCGCCAGCAGTATGGGTAGCTCCTACGAGCAGTACTTC	CASSMGSSYEQYF
TRBV29-1	14	TRBD2	TRBJ2-1	NA	TGCAGCGCGACCGCTAGCGGACCTCGACCTGAGCAGTTCTTC	CSATASGPRPEQFF
TRBV5-6	14	NA	TRBJ1-3	few	TGTGCCAGCAGCTTGGGCATCTCTGGAAACACCATATATTTT	CASSLGISGNTIYF
TRBV18	14	TRBD2	TRBJ2-7	few	TGTGCCAGCTCACCACTCGGGAGGGGAAACGAGCAGTACTTC	CASSPLGRGNEQYF
TRBV27	13	NA	TRBJ2-7	once	TGTGCCAGCAGTTTAGCGGTCTCTCACGAGCAGTACTTC	CASSLAVSHEQYF
TRBV6-5	14	NA	TRBJ2-7	few	TGTGCCAGCAGTTACCGGGACGGAGCCTACGAGCAGTACTTC	CASSYRDGAYEQYF
TRBV7-9	14	NA	TRBJ2-7	NA	TGTGCCAGCAGCTTAAGGGGAAACGGCTACGAGCAGTACTTC	CASSLRGNGYEQYF
TRBV7-6	13	NA	TRBJ2-3	many	TGTGCCAGCAGCTCATTGGGCACAGATACGCAGTATTTT	CASSSLGTDTQYF
TRBV5-1	16	NA	TRBJ1-4	NA	TGCGCCAGCAGCCAAACCCGGACCGAAACTAATGAAAAACTGTTTTTT	CASSQTRTETNEKLFF
TRBV28	14	NA	TRBJ2-4	NA	TGTGCCAGCAGCCTGTCCGGGACGGAAAACATTCAGTACTTC	CASSLSGTENIQYF
TRBV6-5	20	TRBD1	TRBJ1-3	NA	TGTGCCAGCAGAAATCGGGACAGGGTCAACAAGGGGGGCTCTGGAAACACCATATATTTT	CASRNRDRVNKGGSGNTIYF
TRBV20-1	14	TRBD2	TRBJ2-3	NA	TGCAGTGCTAGGCTAGCGGGAGAAGTAGATACGCAGTATTTT	CSARLAGEVDTQYF
TRBV11-3	12	NA	TRBJ2-1	NA	TGTGCCAGCAGCTTATACGGAGAGGAGCAGTTCTTC	CASSLYGEEQFF
TRBV12-3/TRBV12-4	13	NA	TRBJ1-5	NA	TGTGCCAGCAGTCCGGGGCCTCATCAGCCCCAGCATTTT	CASSPGPHQPQHF
TRBV7-6	14	TRBD2	TRBJ2-1	NA	TGTGCCAGCAGCTTAGGGGGGGGAGAAAGTGAGCAGTTCTTC	CASSLGGGESEQFF
TRBV14	13	NA	TRBJ2-2	few	TGTGCCAGCAGCACTCTTGCATCCGGGGAGCTGTTTTTT	CASSTLASGELFF
TRBV20-1	12	TRBD1	TRBJ2-7	few	TGCAGTGCTTCCGGGACAGAATACGAGCAGTACTTC	CSASGTEYEQYF
TRBV7-2	14	TRBD1	TRBJ2-7	many	TGTGCCAGCAGCCCGTCGACAGGGGTCCACGAGCAGTACTTC	CASSPSTGVHEQYF
TRBV2	12	NA	TRBJ2-4	few	TGTGCCAGCAGTGTTGCCAAAAACATTCAGTACTTC	CASSVAKNIQYF
TRBV28	16	NA	TRBJ2-6	NA	TGTGCCAGCACCCAGGCCGGGCCTTCTGGGGCCAACGTCCTGACTTTC	CASTQAGPSGANVLTF
TRBV7-9	15	NA	TRBJ2-1	few	TGTGCCAGCAGTTCTCTACTGGGTTTAGACAATGAGCAGTTCTTC	CASSSLLGLDNEQFF
TRBV7-9	12	NA	TRBJ1-1	NA	TGTGCCAGCAGCTCGGTAGTAGCTGAAGCTTTCTTT	CASSSVVAEAFF
TRBV7-2	14	NA	TRBJ2-5	once	TGTGCCAGCAGCCGGTGGGGGATGGTGGAGACCCAGTACTTC	CASSRWGMVETQYF
TRBV12-3/TRBV12-4	12	NA	TRBJ2-7	few	TGTGCCAGCAGCTCACGTAACTACGAGCAGTACTTC	CASSSRNYEQYF
TRBV5-1	17	TRBD1	TRBJ2-2	many	TGCGCCAGCAGCCCGGGACAGTTTTCTGCTAACACCGGGGAGCTGTTTTTT	CASSPGQFSANTGELFF
TRBV29-1	13	NA	TRBJ2-2	few	TGCAGCGTCCGGCGAGTGGGCACCGGGGAGCTGTTTTTT	CSVRRVGTGELFF
TRBV18	13	TRBD1	TRBJ1-2	NA	TGTGCCAGCTCACAAGGGGGCAGCTATGGCTACACCTTC	CASSQGGSYGYTF
TRBV20-1	14	TRBD1	TRBJ1-6	few	TGCAGTGCTAGAGGCGGACAGGGGGCTTGGCCCCTCCACTTT	CSARGGQGAWPLHF
TRBV24-1	16	TRBD2	TRBJ2-1	NA	TGTGCCACCAGTGACCCTAGCGGGAGTTCCTACAATGAGCAGTTCTTC	CATSDPSGSSYNEQFF
TRBV6-5	14	NA	TRBJ1-2	few	TGTGCCAGCAGTTTTACAGGGATGGCGGATGGCTACACCTTC	CASSFTGMADGYTF
TRBV2	15	TRBD2	TRBJ2-1	NA	TGTGCCAGCAAAAGGACTAGCGGGAGTGTGGGTGAGCAGTTCTTC	CASKRTSGSVGEQFF
TRBV7-2	14	TRBD2	TRBJ2-5	once	TGTGCCAGCAGCTTAGCCGGGACTAGAGAGACCCAGTACTTC	CASSLAGTRETQYF
TRBV9	18	TRBD1	TRBJ1-1	many	TGTGCCAGCAGCCCTACGACTTCGCAGGGGGCTCGGGGCACTGAAGCTTTCTTT	CASSPTTSQGARGTEAFF
TRBV5-1	17	NA	TRBJ2-6	NA	TGCGCCAGCAGTGGTCAGACTGTAAGCTCTGGGGCCAACGTCCTGACTTTC	CASSGQTVSSGANVLTF
TRBV14	16	NA	TRBJ1-2	many	TGTGCCAGCAGCCAAGGGGATTTTTTCCAGGACTATGGCTACACCTTC	CASSQGDFFQDYGYTF